A single sample gave rise to the 10 T cell receptor beta chains below, sequenced in a study of identical twins. TCRdb fed the 5' RACE reads into MiXCR, producing one record per CDR3 protein. The data show roughly 540,000 distinct CDR3 sequences, roughly 21% seen once. These data also formed part of another study, on T cells expressing NK-cell markers.

The sample consisted of CD4+ T cells sorted from blood. The receptors were sampled from a young woman in good health.

The chain is built from TRBV7-2 and TRBJ2-3, with a weak D call TRBD2 (5 bases). V lost 6 bases and J 4 bases, leaving 11 bases between the germline ends. CDR3 size: 13 residues. CDR1 SGHTA and CDR2 FQGNSA come from the germline V gene. CDR3 in amino acids: CASRTEVADTQYF. As DNA, the CDR3 is TGTGCCAGCAGGACGGAGGTCGCAGATACGCAGTATTTT.

The chain recombines TRBV10-3 with TRBJ2-3, with 7 bases identical to TRBD1. The CDR3 loop spans 17 amino acids. CDR1 ENHRY and CDR2 SYGVKD come from the germline V gene. Trimming at V came to 6 bases and at J to 4 bases, leaving 16 bases not matched to a gene. The CDR3 sequence is CAIRRQGRGGGADTQYF. CDR3 nucleotide sequence: TGTGCCATCAGACGACAGGGTCGGGGCGGCGGAGCAGATACGCAGTATTTT.

CDR3 sequence reads: CASSQDRGLTDTQYF. The CDR3 coding sequence is TGTGCCAGCAGCCAGGACAGGGGTTTGACAGATACGCAGTATTTT. The V and J genes are TRBV5-6 and TRBJ2-3; 9 bases agree with TRBD1. The CDR3 sequence is 15 residues long. Losses at the gene ends were 4 bases for V and 3 bases for J; bases not matched to a gene: 6. Germline V gene sequence: CDR1 SGHDT, CDR2 YYEEEE. Supplemented by reference TRBV5-6 and TRBJ2-3, the full variable domain reads DAGVTQSPTHLIKTRGQQVTLRCSPKSGHDTVSWYQQALGQGPQFIFQYYEEEERQRGNFPDRFSGHQFPNYSSELNVNALLLGDSALYLCASSQDRGLTDTQYFGPGTRLTVL.

This clonotype occurred a few times. The chain has TRBV20-1 and TRBJ2-3, with D possibly being TRBD2 (6 bases). Trimming pared 5 bases from V and 5 bases from J, leaving 20 bases between. The CDR3 sequence is 15 residues long. Germline CDR1 DFQATT, CDR2 SNEGSKA (reference sequence). Here the CDR3 DNA reads TGCAGTGCTTCCCCCATAGCGGTCGCAGAAGATACGCAGTATTTT. Its protein product is CSASPIAVAEDTQYF.

The CDR3 is CASSYQITSGPSYEQYF. The CDR3 nucleotides read TGTGCCAGCAGTTACCAAATTACTAGCGGGCCATCCTACGAGCAGTACTTC. The J gene is TRBJ2-7, the V gene TRBV6-2 or TRBV6-3, with 9 bases that match TRBD2. CDR1 is MNHEY and CDR2 is SVGEGT in the germline V gene. V was pared by 2 bases and J by 1 base, with 9 bases of the junction left unmatched. The CDR3 contains 17 residues.

This clonotype was detected many times. This chain joins TRBV4-3 and TRBJ2-7; D remains unclear. The V end lost 1 base, the J end lost 1 base, and 8 bases lay between the germline ends. Germline-derived CDR1 and CDR2 are LGHNA and YSLEER. The CDR3 is made up of 14 amino acids. CDR3: CASSQAWGSYEQYF. CDR3 nucleotides: TGCGCCAGCAGCCAAGCTTGGGGTTCCTACGAGCAGTACTTC.

This clonotype was observed many times. The chain uses TRBV10-3 and TRBJ2-1, with D tentatively TRBD2 (6 bases). The germline CDR1 and CDR2 sequences are ENHRY and SYGVKD. This CDR3 contains 15 residues. The V end was cut by 7 bases, the J end by 1 base, with 14 bases between. Written as DNA, the CDR3 is TGTGCCATCAAATTGGGACTGGCATCCTACAATGAGCAGTTCTTC. It is translated as CAIKLGLASYNEQFF.

J is TRBJ2-2 and V is TRBV7-2; no reliable D call. CDR3 size: 15 residues. Trimming took off 1 base at V and 5 bases at J, with 11 bases between the two ends. In germline, CDR1 is SGHTA, CDR2 FQGNSA. CDR3 DNA sequence: TGTGCCAGCAGCTTAGGATCTAGATGGACCGGGGAGCTGTTTTTT. This codes for CASSLGSRWTGELFF.

This clonotype was picked up a small number of times. J is TRBJ2-3 and V is TRBV6-4; the D is unclear. CDR3 length: 16 amino acids. Germline V gene sequence: CDR1 MRHNA, CDR2 SNTAGT. V gave up 3 bases and J gave up 3 bases, with 16 bases separating them. The CDR3 DNA sequence: TGTGCCAGCAGTGAAATGCTGGGCCGACGAACAGATACGCAGTATTTT. This sequence encodes CASSEMLGRRTDTQYF.

This clonotype was seen ten or more times. The chain employs TRBV12-3 or TRBV12-4 and TRBJ1-1; D unclear. The CDR3 consists of 12 residues. The germline V and J ends were trimmed by 6 bases and 3 bases, with 8 bases remaining between them. The CDR3 DNA is TGTGCCAGCAGCGCCGGGGACACTGAAGCTTTCTTT. Translation gives CASSAGDTEAFF.